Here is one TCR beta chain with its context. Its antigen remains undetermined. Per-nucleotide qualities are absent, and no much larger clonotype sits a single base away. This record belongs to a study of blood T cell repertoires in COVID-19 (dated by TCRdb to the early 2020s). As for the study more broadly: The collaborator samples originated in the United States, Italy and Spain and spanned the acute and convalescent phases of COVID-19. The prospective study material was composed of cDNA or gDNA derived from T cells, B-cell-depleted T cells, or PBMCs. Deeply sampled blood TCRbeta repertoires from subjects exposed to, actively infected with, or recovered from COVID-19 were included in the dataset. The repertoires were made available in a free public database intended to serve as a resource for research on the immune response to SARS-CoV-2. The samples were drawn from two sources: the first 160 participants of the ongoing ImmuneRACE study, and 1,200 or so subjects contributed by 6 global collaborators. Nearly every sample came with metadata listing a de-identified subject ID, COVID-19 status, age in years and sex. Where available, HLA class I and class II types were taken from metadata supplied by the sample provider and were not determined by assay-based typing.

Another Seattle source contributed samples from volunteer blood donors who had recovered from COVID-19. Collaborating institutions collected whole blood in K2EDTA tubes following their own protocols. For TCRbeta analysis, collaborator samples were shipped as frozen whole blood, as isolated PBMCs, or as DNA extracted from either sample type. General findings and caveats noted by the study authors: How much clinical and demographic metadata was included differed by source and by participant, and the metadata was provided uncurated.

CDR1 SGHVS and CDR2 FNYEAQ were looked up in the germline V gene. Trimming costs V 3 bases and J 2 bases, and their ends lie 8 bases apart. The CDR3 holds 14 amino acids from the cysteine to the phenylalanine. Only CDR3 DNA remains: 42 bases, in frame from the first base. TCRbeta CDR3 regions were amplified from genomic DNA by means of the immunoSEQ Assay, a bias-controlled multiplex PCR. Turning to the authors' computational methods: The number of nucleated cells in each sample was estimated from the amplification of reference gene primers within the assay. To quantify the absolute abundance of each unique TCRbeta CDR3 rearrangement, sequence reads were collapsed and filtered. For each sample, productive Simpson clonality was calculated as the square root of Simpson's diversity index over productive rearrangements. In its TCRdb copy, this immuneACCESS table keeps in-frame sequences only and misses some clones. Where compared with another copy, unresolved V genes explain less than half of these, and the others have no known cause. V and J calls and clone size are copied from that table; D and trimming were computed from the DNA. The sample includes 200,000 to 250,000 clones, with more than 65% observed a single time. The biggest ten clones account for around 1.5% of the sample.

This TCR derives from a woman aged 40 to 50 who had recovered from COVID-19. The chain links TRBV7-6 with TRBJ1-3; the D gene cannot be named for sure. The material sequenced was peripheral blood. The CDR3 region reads CASSFSGAGNTIYF. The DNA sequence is TGTGCCAGCAGCTTTTCGGGTGCTGGAAACACCATATATTTT.